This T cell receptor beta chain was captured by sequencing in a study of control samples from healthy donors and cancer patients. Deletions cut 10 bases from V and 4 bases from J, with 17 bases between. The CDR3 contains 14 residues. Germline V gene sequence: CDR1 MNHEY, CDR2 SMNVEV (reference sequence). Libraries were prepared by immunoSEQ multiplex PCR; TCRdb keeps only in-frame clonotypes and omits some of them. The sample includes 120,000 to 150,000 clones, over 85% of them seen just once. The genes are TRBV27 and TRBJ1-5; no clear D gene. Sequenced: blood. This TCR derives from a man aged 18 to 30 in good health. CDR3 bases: TGTGCCACCGCCGCGCGAGACCGAAATCAGCCCCAGCATTTT. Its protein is CATAARDRNQPQHF.